The 28 T cell receptor beta chains given below trace back to one sample, sequenced in a study of blood T cells in healthy people across ages. The second PCR ran roughly 6 to 11 cycles with a sample-barcoded 5' primer and J-beta primers. Using its own MiXCR run on the 5' RACE reads, TCRdb lists one record per CDR3 protein. The table lists 1.4 million to 1.5 million distinct CDR3 sequences, roughly 40% of them singletons. The sample consisted of blood. The receptors come from a woman between 18 and 30 years old in good health.

The chain recombines TRBV6-2 or TRBV6-3 with TRBJ2-7, with 8 bases that match TRBD1. Germline CDR1 reads MNHEY; CDR2 reads SVGEGT. The CDR3 covers 17 residues. With 7 bases clipped from V and 3 bases from J, the junction kept 17 bases outside the gene matches. CDR3 coding DNA: TGTGCCAGCACTGACCCGACAAAGGACAGGGCCATCTACGAGCAGTACTTC. Translating gives CASTDPTKDRAIYEQYF.

The chain recombines TRBV4-1 with TRBJ2-7, with D unclear. The CDR3 has 12 residues. Germline loops: CDR1 MGHRA, CDR2 YSYEKL. Trimming removed 3 bases at V and 6 bases at J, with 9 bases between. Here the CDR3 reads CASSHPGLEQYF. Here the CDR3 DNA reads TGCGCCAGCAGCCACCCAGGTCTCGAGCAGTACTTC.

The genes are TRBV11-1 and TRBJ2-7; 11 bases line up with TRBD2. V shed 1 base, J shed 5 bases, and the junction held 25 bases outside the gene matches. The CDR3 contains 22 residues. Germline V gene lookup returns CDR1 SGHAT and CDR2 FQDESV (reference sequence). The CDR3: CASSLEPGPLDRFATSGNEQYF. The CDR3 DNA follows: TGTGCCAGCAGCTTAGAACCAGGCCCGCTTGATAGGTTCGCGACTAGCGGGAACGAGCAGTACTTC.

A single count supports this clonotype. This rearrangement joins TRBV12-3 or TRBV12-4 to TRBJ1-1, with D tentatively TRBD1 (6 bases). The germline V and J ends were trimmed by 4 bases and 3 bases, with 12 bases remaining between them. The CDR3 is 14 amino acids. The CDR3 loop is CASSSQGWDTEAFF. The CDR3 DNA is TGTGCCAGCAGTTCACAGGGATGGGACACTGAAGCTTTCTTT.

The V and J genes are TRBV3-1 and TRBJ2-3; D not certain. The germline V gene has CDR1 LGHDT and CDR2 YNNKEL (reference sequence). V was cut by 5 bases and J by 1 base, with 19 bases left in between. This CDR3 is 17 amino acids long. CDR3 nucleotide sequence: TGTGCCAGCAGCTTTGGGCGTGGCCTAGGAGGCACAGATACGCAGTATTTT. Its protein is CASSFGRGLGGTDTQYF.

This clonotype was counted between two and nine times. V is TRBV12-3 or TRBV12-4 and J is TRBJ2-1; 9 positions match TRBD1. Germline trimming cut 3 bases from V and 7 bases from J; bases unmatched to any gene: 16. The CDR3 runs 18 residues. CDR3 sequence: CASSFLWVRQGVYNEQFF. DNA of the CDR3: TGTGCCAGCAGTTTCTTGTGGGTGAGACAGGGGGTTTATAATGAGCAGTTCTTC.

About this clonotype itself: A clone one base away is much larger, so this may be a read error. CDR3 DNA sequence: TGCAGCGTTGGGCCGGGCTTACAGTCCTACGGGCAGTACTTC. Amino acid sequence: CSVGPGLQSYGQYF. The chain carries TRBV29-1 and TRBJ2-5, with D uncertain. V dropped 4 bases and J dropped 11 bases, with 23 bases sitting between them. The CDR3 is 14 residues long. Germline V lookup: CDR1 SQVTM, CDR2 ANQGSEA.

This clonotype was found a few times. The chain has TRBV7-9 and TRBJ2-7, with a possible D match to TRBD2 (6 bases). V was shortened by 5 bases and J by 5 bases, with 10 bases between the two germline ends. The germline V gene has CDR1 SEHNR and CDR2 FQNEAQ (reference sequence). The CDR3 length is 12 residues. CDR3 sequence: CASSGGSDEQYF. In nucleotides, the CDR3 is TGTGCCAGCAGCGGAGGGAGTGACGAGCAGTACTTC.

V gene TRBV6-6 combines with J gene TRBJ1-4; unclear D gene. V was cut by 1 base and J by 7 bases, with 7 bases left in between. There are 13 residues in the CDR3. Per germline, CDR1 MNHNY and CDR2 SVGAGI (reference sequence). The CDR3 here is CASSYFPPEKLFF. The CDR3 DNA follows: TGTGCCAGCAGTTACTTTCCCCCTGAAAAACTGTTTTTT.

The chain uses TRBV11-2 and TRBJ2-7; possibly TRBD1 for D (5 bases). The CDR3 loop spans 15 amino acids. The germline V gene encodes CDR1 SGHAT and CDR2 FQNNGV. Trimming left V 6 bases short and J 2 bases short, with 17 bases between. The CDR3 protein is CASRFRRGETYEQYF. CDR3 bases: TGTGCCAGCAGGTTTAGAAGGGGCGAAACCTACGAGCAGTACTTC.

This chain links TRBV12-5 with TRBJ2-1; TRBD2 matches 15 bases. V shed 6 bases, J shed 6 bases, and the junction held 3 bases outside the gene matches. Germline CDR1 and CDR2: LGHNT and FRNRAP. This CDR3 contains 15 residues. CDR3 protein: CASGPGLAGGNEQFF. The CDR3 DNA sequence: TGTGCTAGTGGCCCGGGACTAGCGGGAGGCAATGAGCAGTTCTTC.

This clonotype was seen a few times. The rearrangement links TRBV15 to TRBJ2-3, with a possible D match to TRBD2 (5 bases). The CDR3 loop spans 14 amino acids. Trimming shortened V by 1 base and J by 4 bases, and 9 bases separated the two germline ends. In germline, CDR1 is LNHNV, CDR2 YYDKDF (reference sequence). The CDR3 coding sequence is TGTGCCACCAGCAGAGTTTGGGAGCCAGATACGCAGTATTTT. This gives the protein CATSRVWEPDTQYF.

The chain is built from TRBV4-2 and TRBJ2-1, with D tentatively TRBD2 (6 bases). Germline V gene data show CDR1 as LGHNA and CDR2 as YNFKEQ. This CDR3 contains 18 residues. The V gene lost 1 base and the J gene lost 1 base, with 17 bases spanning the gap. In DNA, the CDR3 is TGTGCCAGCAGCCAAGGGCCTCTCCGGGACTCTTCCTACAATGAGCAGTTCTTC. This codes for CASSQGPLRDSSYNEQFF.

The rearrangement joins TRBV20-1 to TRBJ1-6; tentatively, D is TRBD1 (5 bases). Trimming shortened V by 0 bases and J by 11 bases, and 17 bases separated the two germline ends. In germline, CDR1 is DFQATT, CDR2 SNEGSKA (reference sequence). The CDR3 has 15 residues. CDR3 in amino acids: CSARDTAQALTPLHF. CDR3 DNA sequence: TGCAGTGCTAGAGATACGGCACAGGCTCTCACACCCCTCCACTTT.

The DNA for the CDR3 is TGTGCCAGCAGGGGGACGACAGGGGGCTCTGAAGCTTTCTTT. Its translation: CASRGTTGGSEAFF. This chain joins TRBV2 and TRBJ1-1; 10 bases are a match to TRBD1. This CDR3 spans 14 amino acids. V lost 6 bases, J lost 6 bases, and 7 bases stayed unmatched. Germline-derived CDR1 and CDR2 are SNHLY and FYNNEI.

The gene calls are TRBV20-1 and TRBJ2-1; 10 nucleotides line up with TRBD1. In germline, CDR1 is DFQATT, CDR2 SNEGSKA (reference sequence). V was pared by 6 bases and J by 7 bases, with 12 bases of the junction left unmatched. CDR3 length: 15 residues. CDR3 coding DNA: TGCAGTGCCCTAACCGGGACAGGGGATTTGAATGAGCAGTTCTTC. Protein product: CSALTGTGDLNEQFF.

The chain is built from TRBV20-1 and TRBJ1-2, with D uncertain. This CDR3 is 12 amino acids long. Germline-derived CDR1 and CDR2 are DFQATT and SNEGSKA (reference sequence). V dropped 0 bases and J dropped 5 bases, with 7 bases sitting between them. The CDR3 DNA follows: TGCAGTGCTAGAGAGCAGCATTATGGCTACACCTTC. Its protein is CSAREQHYGYTF.

The V gene is TRBV20-1, the J gene TRBJ2-1; tentative D call: TRBD1 (7 bases). Germline CDR1 reads DFQATT; CDR2 reads SNEGSKA (reference sequence). V lost 0 bases to trimming and J lost 2 bases, with 14 bases between them. CDR3 size: 16 residues. In DNA form, the CDR3 reads TGCAGTGCTAGAGATGGCCAGGGGGGACCCTACAATGAGCAGTTCTTC. This sequence encodes CSARDGQGGPYNEQFF.

This clonotype appeared a few times. J is TRBJ2-1 and V is TRBV11-2; 7 positions match TRBD1. V shed 8 bases, J shed 3 bases, and the junction held 10 bases outside the gene matches. This CDR3 is 15 amino acids long. Germline CDR1 SGHAT, CDR2 FQNNGV. CDR3 nucleotides: TGTGCCAGCCCTTCCGGGACAGACCTCTACAATGAGCAGTTCTTC. It is translated as CASPSGTDLYNEQFF.

The table lists this clonotype with a few counts. V usage is TRBV10-1 and J usage is TRBJ2-3, with D unresolved. Germline V gene lookup returns CDR1 WNHNN and CDR2 SYGVQD (reference sequence). The CDR3 runs 16 residues. The V and J ends lost 0 bases and 2 bases respectively, with 12 bases between them. CDR3 sequence (DNA): TGCGCCAGCAGTGAGTCGGCACGAGGATTCACAGATACGCAGTATTTT. Protein product: CASSESARGFTDTQYF.

The gene calls are TRBV20-1 and TRBJ2-7, with 7 bases that match TRBD2. Germline CDR1 and CDR2: DFQATT and SNEGSKA (reference sequence). The CDR3 length is 18 residues. The V segment lost 3 bases and the J segment 4 bases; nucleotides outside the gene matches: 21. CDR3: CSARDVAGNRDGFYEQYF. CDR3 DNA sequence: TGCAGTGCTAGGGATGTAGCGGGCAACCGTGATGGGTTTTACGAGCAGTACTTC.

This clonotype appeared many times. The genes are TRBV9 and TRBJ2-2; D remains unclear. The CDR3 has 16 amino acids. V was shortened by 0 bases and J by 1 base, with 10 bases between the two germline ends. The V gene's germline CDR1 is SGDLS and CDR2 YYNGEE. The CDR3 region has the DNA TGTGCCAGCAGCGTAGTTTCACAGAGGAACACCGGGGAGCTGTTTTTT. This sequence encodes CASSVVSQRNTGELFF.

This clonotype has just a few counts. J is TRBJ2-1 and V is TRBV11-2; 7 nucleotides line up with TRBD1. Germline V gene data show CDR1 as SGHAT and CDR2 as FQNNGV. The V segment lost 3 bases and the J segment 9 bases; nucleotides outside the gene matches: 2. CDR3 length equals 12 residues. The CDR3 loop is CASSLDRSEQFF. CDR3 nucleotide sequence: TGTGCCAGCAGCTTGGACAGGAGTGAGCAGTTCTTC.

The V and J genes are TRBV20-1 and TRBJ2-1, with 11 bases fitting TRBD2. V shed 5 bases and J 14 bases; nucleotides not matched to a gene: 2. Germline lookup yields CDR1 DFQATT and CDR2 SNEGSKA (reference sequence). The CDR3 consists of 10 residues. Here the CDR3 reads CSAQLAGEFF. DNA of the CDR3: TGCAGTGCTCAACTAGCGGGAGAGTTCTTC.

There are a few counts of this clonotype. The chain has TRBV12-3 or TRBV12-4 and TRBJ2-3; D is perhaps TRBD2 (6 bases). The ends were cut back, 7 bases at V and 9 bases at J, with 20 bases in the middle. The CDR3 extends over 14 amino acids. The CDR3 bases are TGTGCCAGCACCGTAACCGGGACTCTGGGGACGCAGTATTTT. Translation: CASTVTGTLGTQYF.

In this sample, this clonotype turned up a few times. The chain recombines TRBV6-5 with TRBJ2-5; maybe TRBD1 (6 bases). The J call may be faulty, since TRBJ2-7 better matches the DNA end. The germline CDR1 and CDR2 sequences are MNHEY and SVGAGI. The CDR3 consists of 14 residues. CDR3: CASSYSDNRDEQYF. The CDR3 DNA reads as TGTGCCAGCAGTTACTCGGACAACAGGGACGAGCAGTACTTC.

This clonotype was seen more than once but under ten times. In DNA form, the CDR3 reads TGTGCCAGCAGTGAAGCGCTAGAGTACAATGAGCAGTTCTTC. Protein: CASSEALEYNEQFF. The chain uses TRBV2 and TRBJ2-1; D gene unclear. The germline V and J ends were trimmed by 0 bases and 4 bases, with 7 bases remaining between them. The germline gives CDR1 SNHLY, CDR2 FYNNEI. The length of the CDR3 is 14 residues. Using reference TRBV2 and TRBJ2-1 for the parts outside the CDR3, the full variable domain is EPEVTQTPSHQVTQMGQEVILRCVPISNHLYFYWYRQILGQKVEFLVSFYNNEISEKSEIFDDQFSVERPDGSNFTLKIRSTKLEDSAMYFCASSEALEYNEQFFGPGTRLTVL.

V usage is TRBV11-2 and J usage is TRBJ2-2, with D maybe TRBD2 (6 bases). The germline V and J ends were trimmed by 5 bases and 0 bases, with 16 bases remaining between them. The germline V gene has CDR1 SGHAT and CDR2 FQNNGV. The CDR3 spans 17 residues. CDR3 bases: TGTGCCAGCAGCCCTACCCGGCGGGACGCGAACACCGGGGAGCTGTTTTTT. This encodes CASSPTRRDANTGELFF.